This TCR beta chain was recorded in a study of T cells in women clearing cervical HPV infection. Across the study: Case blood drawn at lesion detection; control blood after infection cleared.

Per germline, CDR1 MNHNS and CDR2 SASEGT. The CDR3 consists of 14 residues. The data were produced by immunoSEQ multiplex PCR, yet TCRdb's version contains in-frame clones alone and is incomplete. The listing records about 46,000 clones. About this clone: The read stops 3 residues short of the end of the CDR3; the missing end is completed from the germline J gene.

The TCR comes from a woman between 18 and 75 years old with a cervical HPV16 infection that either progressed to CIN3+ or cleared (not recorded which). The V and J genes are TRBV6-1 and TRBJ2-3, with 9 bases lining up with TRBD1. Sample: blood buffy coat. The CDR3 sequence is CASSGDRAGQPQYF. CDR3 bases read: TGTGCCAGCAGTGGGGACAGGGCTGGGCAGCCG.